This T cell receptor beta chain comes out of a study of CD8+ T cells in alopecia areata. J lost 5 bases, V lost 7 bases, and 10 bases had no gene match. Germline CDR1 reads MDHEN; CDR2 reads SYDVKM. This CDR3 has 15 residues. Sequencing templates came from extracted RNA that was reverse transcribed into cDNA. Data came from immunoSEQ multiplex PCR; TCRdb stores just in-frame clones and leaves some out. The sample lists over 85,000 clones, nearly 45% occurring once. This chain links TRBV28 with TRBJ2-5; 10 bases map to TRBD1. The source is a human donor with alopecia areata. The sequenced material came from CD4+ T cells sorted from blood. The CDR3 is CASTQGGQGHETQYF. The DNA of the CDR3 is TGTGCCAGCACCCAGGGGGGACAGGGGCATGAGACCCAGTACTTC.